Shown below are 20 T cell receptor beta chains from a single sample sequenced in a study of blood T cell repertoires in COVID-19. Generated by immunoSEQ multiplex PCR, the TCRdb table keeps only in-frame clones and is missing some. Among some 62,000 clones listed, approximately 78% were seen once. The specimen sequenced was peripheral blood. The receptors shown here come from a man aged 55-75 years with COVID-19, enrolled during active disease.

V is TRBV10-3 and J is TRBJ1-1; D not certain. The CDR3 length is 14 residues. The ends were cut back, 4 bases at V and 6 bases at J, with 15 bases in the middle. Looked up from germline, CDR1 is ENHRY and CDR2 is SYGVKD. In nucleotides, the CDR3 is TGTGCCATCAGTGTTGCGCCGGGAGGGTCTGAAGCTTTCTTT. Residues: CAISVAPGGSEAFF.

A few counts support this clone. The chain combines TRBV30 with TRBJ1-3, with D tentatively TRBD1 (6 bases). The V end was cut by 2 bases, the J end by 3 bases, with 14 bases between. The CDR3 sequence is 15 residues long. Germline CDR1 GTSNPN, CDR2 SVGIG (reference sequence). The CDR3 DNA sequence: TGTGCCTGGAGTTCACAGGGAATTTTTGGAAACACCATATATTTT. Translation gives CAWSSQGIFGNTIYF.

The chain has TRBV7-3 and TRBJ2-2, with 8 bases identical to TRBD2. CDR1 SGHTA and CDR2 FQGTGA come from the germline V gene. V was pared by 8 bases and J by 6 bases, with 2 bases of the junction left unmatched. This CDR3 contains 12 residues. This CDR3 reads CASGREAGELFF. CDR3 in DNA: TGTGCCAGCGGGCGGGAGGCCGGGGAGCTGTTTTTT.

This chain links TRBV28 with TRBJ1-6; TRBD1 matches at 8 bases. Germline V gene data show CDR1 as MDHEN and CDR2 as SYDVKM. This CDR3 comprises 11 residues. Unmatched junction bases numbered 5, after V lost 8 bases and J lost 14 bases. The CDR3 coding sequence is TGTGCCAGCGGGGGACAGGCCACCCTCCACTTT. Protein product: CASGGQATLHF.

The chain uses TRBV3-1 (or the pseudogene TRBV3-2) and TRBJ2-3; D not certain. From germline, CDR1 is LGHDT and CDR2 YNNKEL (reference sequence). The CDR3 consists of 12 residues. The V and J ends lost 6 bases and 4 bases respectively, with 8 bases between them. DNA of the CDR3: TGTGCCAGCAGGGCAGAATCAGATACGCAGTATTTT. This translates into CASRAESDTQYF.

CDR3 coding DNA: TGTGCCAGCAGTCGCCGGAGACAGGGACTTTCCTCTGGAAACACCATATATTTT. It is translated as CASSRRRQGLSSGNTIYF. The chain couples TRBV11-2 to TRBJ1-3; 7 bases agree with TRBD1. V gave up 6 bases and J gave up 0 bases; unmatched junction bases: 14. CDR1 and CDR2 from the germline V gene are SGHAT and FQNNGV. This CDR3 has 18 amino acids.

This chain links TRBV7-9 with TRBJ1-4, with a weak D call TRBD1 (5 bases). The length of the CDR3 is 15 residues. Trimming removed 5 bases from V and 4 bases from J, with 14 bases in between. The germline V gene has CDR1 SEHNR and CDR2 FQNEAQ (reference sequence). The CDR3 reads CASSPSVQDNEKLFF. The DNA for the CDR3 is TGTGCCAGCAGCCCATCGGTACAGGATAATGAAAAACTGTTTTTT. The full variable domain, completed using reference TRBV7-9 and TRBJ1-4, is DTGVSQNPRHKITKRGQNVTFRCDPISEHNRLYWYRQTLGQGPEFLTYFQNEAQLEKSRLLSDRFSAERPKGSFSTLEIQRTEQGDSAMYLCASSPSVQDNEKLFFGSGTQLSVL.

This sequence joins TRBV19 and TRBJ1-5, with D possibly TRBD1 on 5 matching bases. This CDR3 is 15 amino acids long. Deletions cut 6 bases from V and 0 bases from J, with 12 bases between. The germline V gene has CDR1 LNHDA and CDR2 SQIVND (reference sequence). DNA of the CDR3: TGTGCCAGTAGCCGCGGGGCGAATAGCAATCAGCCCCAGCATTTT. Its translation is CASSRGANSNQPQHF.

J is TRBJ1-5 and V is TRBV9, with a weak D call TRBD1 (6 bases). From germline, CDR1 is SGDLS and CDR2 YYNGEE. Trimming shortened V by 4 bases and J by 7 bases, and 9 bases separated the two germline ends. CDR3 length equals 12 residues. Here the CDR3 reads CASSQGNQPQHF. The CDR3 coding sequence is TGTGCCAGCAGCCAGGGGAACCAGCCCCAGCATTTT.

The rearrangement links TRBV5-1 to TRBJ2-5, with D unclear. The CDR3 totals 13 residues. From germline, CDR1 is SGHRS and CDR2 YFSETQ. V lost 4 bases and J lost 5, with 12 bases in between. The CDR3 loop reads CASSRGRFETQYF. CDR3 DNA sequence: TGCGCCAGCAGCCGAGGAAGGTTTGAGACCCAGTACTTC. Filled out from reference TRBV5-1 and TRBJ2-5, the complete variable domain reads KAGVTQTPRYLIKTRGQQVTLSCSPISGHRSVSWYQQTPGQGLQFLFEYFSETQRNKGNFPGRFSGRQFSNSRSEMNVSTLELGDSALYLCASSRGRFETQYFGPGTRLLVL.

The J gene is TRBJ2-1, the V gene TRBV29-1, with D perhaps matching TRBD2 (5 bases). This CDR3 comprises 12 residues. Trimming cost V 4 bases and J 6 bases, with 10 bases left between them. From germline, CDR1 is SQVTM and CDR2 ANQGSEA. Here the CDR3 reads CSVAAAGNEQFF. Written as DNA, the CDR3 is TGCAGCGTTGCAGCGGCGGGCAATGAGCAGTTCTTC.

The V call is TRBV7-9, the J call TRBJ1-1; 7 bases are shared with TRBD1. This CDR3 is built from 16 residues. Germline V CDR1 and CDR2: SEHNR, FQNEAQ (reference sequence). J lost 4 bases, V lost 1 base, and 9 bases had no gene match. CDR3 sequence (DNA): TGTGCCAGCAGCTTAGGGCGGCAGGGGGTGAGCACTGAAGCTTTCTTT. Its translation: CASSLGRQGVSTEAFF. Complete variable domain (other parts from reference TRBV7-9 and TRBJ1-1): DTGVSQNPRHKITKRGQNVTFRCDPISEHNRLYWYRQTLGQGPEFLTYFQNEAQLEKSRLLSDRFSAERPKGSFSTLEIQRTEQGDSAMYLCASSLGRQGVSTEAFFGQGTRLTVV.

The sample holds a few counts of this clone. The rearrangement links TRBV7-9 to TRBJ1-2; 7 bases align to TRBD1. CDR1 SEHNR and CDR2 FQNEAQ come from the germline V gene (reference sequence). V lost 4 bases and J lost 2; bases outside the gene matches: 7. The CDR3 is 15 amino acids. CDR3 loop: CASSSQLTGNYGYTF. CDR3 bases: TGTGCCAGCAGCTCCCAACTGACAGGGAACTATGGCTACACCTTC.

This sequence joins TRBV5-6 and TRBJ1-1; 9 nucleotides align to TRBD1. Trimming took 3 bases from V and 1 from J; bases not matched to a gene: 4. CDR1 SGHDT and CDR2 YYEEEE come from the germline V gene. CDR3 size: 15 residues. CDR3 residues: CASSSWGQGNTEAFF. Here the CDR3 DNA reads TGTGCCAGCAGCTCCTGGGGACAGGGGAACACTGAAGCTTTCTTT.

The V call is TRBV6-5, the J call TRBJ2-7; D remains ambiguous. Trimming left V 5 bases short and J 6 bases short, with 8 bases between. The germline V gene has CDR1 MNHEY and CDR2 SVGAGI. CDR3 length equals 11 residues. CDR3 sequence: CASSPFLEQYF. The CDR3 coding sequence is TGTGCCAGCAGTCCCTTCCTCGAGCAGTACTTC.

This chain joins TRBV11-3 and TRBJ2-3; D is ambiguous. The germline CDR1 and CDR2 sequences are SGHNT and YENEEA. The CDR3 consists of 12 residues. The V and J ends lost 2 bases and 4 bases respectively, with 4 bases between them. The CDR3: CASSLSPDTQYF. The CDR3 coding sequence is TGTGCCAGCAGCTTAAGCCCAGATACGCAGTATTTT.

V usage is TRBV30 and J usage is TRBJ2-3; D possibly corresponds to TRBD1 (7 bases). The CDR3 totals 13 residues. Germline assignment: CDR1 GTSNPN and CDR2 SVGIG (reference sequence). V lost 3 bases and J lost 4, with 11 bases in between. The CDR3 region has the DNA TGTGCCTGGAGGGGAGGACAGGCAGATACGCAGTATTTT. Protein sequence: CAWRGGQADTQYF.

J is TRBJ2-3 and V is TRBV7-9; no firm D call. V was shortened by 1 base and J by 4 bases, with 6 bases between the two germline ends. CDR3 length: 13 residues. CDR1 is SEHNR and CDR2 is FQNEAQ in the germline V gene (reference sequence). CDR3 bases: TGTGCCAGCAGCTTAGGGCAATCAGATACGCAGTATTTT. It is translated as CASSLGQSDTQYF. Full variable domain (rest looked up from reference TRBV7-9 and TRBJ2-3): DTGVSQNPRHKITKRGQNVTFRCDPISEHNRLYWYRQTLGQGPEFLTYFQNEAQLEKSRLLSDRFSAERPKGSFSTLEIQRTEQGDSAMYLCASSLGQSDTQYFGPGTRLTVL.

This chain uses TRBV28 with TRBJ2-3, with TRBD2 matching over 7 bases. This CDR3 has 15 amino acids. The V gene end was trimmed by 2 bases and the J gene end by 5 bases; junction bases not matched to a gene: 7. CDR1 is MDHEN, CDR2 SYDVKM, per germline. CDR3 DNA sequence: TGTGCCAGCAGTTTAGCGGGGGAAGGTCTAGATACGCAGTATTTT. Translating it yields CASSLAGEGLDTQYF.

The chain carries TRBV2 and TRBJ2-7; D perhaps matches TRBD1 (5 bases). Trimming shortened V by 6 bases and J by 2 bases, and 11 bases separated the two germline ends. Germline V CDR1 and CDR2: SNHLY, FYNNEI. The CDR3 is made up of 13 amino acids. CDR3 amino acids: CASRSEGAYEQYF. The DNA of the CDR3 is TGTGCCAGCAGAAGTGAAGGGGCCTACGAGCAGTACTTC.